This TCR beta chain was sequenced for a study of regulatory T cells in long-lasting Graves disease. On this clonotype: The target antigen is unknown. This likely stems from a read error, as it lies one base from a far larger clone.

Germline lookup yields CDR1 MNHNS and CDR2 SASEGT. V lost 6 bases to trimming and J lost 5 bases, with 16 bases between them. The CDR3 covers 14 residues. Whole-study findings and limits: It was in persistent disease that TRBV28, TRBJ1-2 and TRBJ2-5 were favored.

The TCR beta library used iRepertoire HTBI primers with Arm-PCR amplification of CDR3. In the source study's methods: The identification of under 65 TRBV and approximately 15 TRBJ segments was made across samples. TCRdb re-derived calls from the multiplex PCR reads in MiXCR, one entry per CDR3 protein. TCRdb, not the original authors, processed these V and J calls. This table holds over 450,000 distinct CDR3 sequences, about a fifth found once. Described time point: persistent/refractory GD, antithyroid drugs over 5 years with positive TRAb. From PBMCs, RNA was extracted and then used to make the TCR library.

This specimen consisted of peripheral blood mononuclear cells (PBMCs), obtained when the disease was refractory, from a patient treated with antithyroid drugs. This chain connects TRBV6-1 to TRBJ1-2; D not certain. This receptor was obtained from a female donor with Graves disease. The CDR3 sequence: CASSRLGNGYGYTF. DNA for the CDR3: TGTGCCAGCAGCCGCCTCGGAAACGGGTATGGCTACACCTTC.